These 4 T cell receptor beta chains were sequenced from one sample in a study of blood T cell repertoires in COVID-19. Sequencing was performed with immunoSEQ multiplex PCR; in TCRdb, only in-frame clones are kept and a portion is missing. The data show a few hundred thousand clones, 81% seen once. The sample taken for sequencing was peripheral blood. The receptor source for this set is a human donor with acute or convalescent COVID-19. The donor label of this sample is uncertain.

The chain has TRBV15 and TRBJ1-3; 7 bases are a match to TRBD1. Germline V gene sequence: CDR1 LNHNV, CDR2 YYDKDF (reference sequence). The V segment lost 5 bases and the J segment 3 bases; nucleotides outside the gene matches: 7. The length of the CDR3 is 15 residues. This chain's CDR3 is CATSDRQGGGNTIYF. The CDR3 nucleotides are TGTGCCACCAGCGATAGACAGGGAGGTGGAAACACCATATATTTT.

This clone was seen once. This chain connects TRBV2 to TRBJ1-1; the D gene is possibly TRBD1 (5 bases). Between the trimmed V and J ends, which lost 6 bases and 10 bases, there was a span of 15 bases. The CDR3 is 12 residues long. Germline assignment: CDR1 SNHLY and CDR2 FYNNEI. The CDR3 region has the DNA TGTGCCAGCAGCCTCGCAGGGCGGGGAGCTTTCTTT. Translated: CASSLAGRGAFF.

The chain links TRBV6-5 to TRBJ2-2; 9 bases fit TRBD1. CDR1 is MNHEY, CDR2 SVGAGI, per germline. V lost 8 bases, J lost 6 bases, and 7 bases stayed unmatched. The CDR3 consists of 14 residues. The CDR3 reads CASRRDRDAGELFF. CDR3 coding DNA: TGTGCCAGCCGACGGGACAGGGACGCCGGGGAGCTGTTTTTT.

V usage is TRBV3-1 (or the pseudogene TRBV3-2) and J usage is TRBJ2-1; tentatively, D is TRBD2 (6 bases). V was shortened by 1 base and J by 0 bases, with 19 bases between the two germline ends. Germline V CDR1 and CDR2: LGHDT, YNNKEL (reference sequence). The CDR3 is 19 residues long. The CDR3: CASSQALGGPDSSYNEQFF. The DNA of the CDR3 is TGTGCCAGCAGCCAAGCTCTGGGGGGACCCGACAGCTCCTACAATGAGCAGTTCTTC.